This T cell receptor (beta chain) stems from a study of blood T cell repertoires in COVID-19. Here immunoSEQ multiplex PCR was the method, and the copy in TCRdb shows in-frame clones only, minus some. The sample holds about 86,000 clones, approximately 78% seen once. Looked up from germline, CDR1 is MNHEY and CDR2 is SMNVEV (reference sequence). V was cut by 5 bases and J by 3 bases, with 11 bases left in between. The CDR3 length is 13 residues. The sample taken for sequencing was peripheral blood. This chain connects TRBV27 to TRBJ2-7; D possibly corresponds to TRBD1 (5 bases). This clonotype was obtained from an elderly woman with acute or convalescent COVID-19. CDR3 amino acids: CASSLRQNYEQYF. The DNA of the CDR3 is TGTGCCAGCAGTCTACGACAGAACTACGAGCAGTACTTC.